The 31 T cell receptor beta chains in this list originate from one sample, sequenced in a study of blood T cells in healthy people across ages. The use of a sample-barcoded 5' primer and a J-beta primer mix characterized a second PCR of about 7 to 12 cycles. TCRdb called the 5' RACE reads again in MiXCR, with one record for every CDR3 protein. The repertoire has around 780,000 distinct CDR3 sequences, roughly 25% of them found once; the top ten carry about 2.9%. The data were also submitted as part of a second study, on T cells of mothers and their children.

Sequencing was carried out using blood. The source of these receptors is a boy aged 10-17 years in good health.

The J gene is TRBJ2-5, the V gene TRBV5-1; 8 positions match TRBD2. CDR1 is SGHRS, CDR2 YFSETQ, per germline. V shed 5 bases and J 2 bases; nucleotides not matched to a gene: 11. This CDR3 region has 16 residues. CDR3 loop: CASSLGPAGVQETQYF. Written as DNA, the CDR3 is TGCGCCAGCAGTCTAGGGCCAGCGGGGGTGCAAGAGACCCAGTACTTC.

This clonotype showed up just a few times. Here the CDR3 reads CASSYSGGPPISYNEQFF. Written as DNA, the CDR3 is TGTGCCAGCAGTTATAGCGGGGGTCCTCCTATCTCCTACAATGAGCAGTTCTTC. The rearrangement links TRBV27 to TRBJ2-1; TRBD2 aligns across 9 bases. J was trimmed by 0 bases and V by 4 bases; bases with no gene match: 10. CDR3 length equals 18 residues. CDR1 is MNHEY and CDR2 is SMNVEV in the germline V gene (reference sequence).

The gene calls are TRBV27 and TRBJ2-7, with TRBD2 matching over 9 bases. J gave up 3 bases and V 1 base, and 4 bases lay outside the gene matches. Germline V gives CDR1 MNHEY, CDR2 SMNVEV (reference sequence). The CDR3 has 15 amino acids. CDR3 in amino acids: CASSLFWRGGYEQYF. In DNA form, the CDR3 reads TGTGCCAGCAGTTTATTCTGGCGGGGGGGCTACGAGCAGTACTTC.

This clonotype was seen only a few times. The chain joins TRBV7-2 to TRBJ1-4; D gene unclear. This CDR3 spans 14 amino acids. Trimming left V 5 bases short and J 5 bases short, with 12 bases between. Per germline, CDR1 SGHTA and CDR2 FQGNSA. CDR3 sequence: CASSPQTSNEKLFF. The DNA of the CDR3 is TGTGCCAGCAGCCCACAGACTTCGAATGAAAAACTGTTTTTT.

This clonotype was observed many times. The gene calls are TRBV18 and TRBJ2-4; maybe TRBD2 (5 bases). This CDR3 has 14 residues. Germline V gives CDR1 KGHSH, CDR2 LQKENI. Trimming took off 4 bases at V and 4 bases at J, with 11 bases between the two ends. This CDR3 is CASSQRSGKNIQYF. The CDR3, as DNA: TGTGCCAGCTCACAGCGCAGCGGTAAAAACATTCAGTACTTC.

The genes are TRBV10-3 and TRBJ2-5, with 8 bases that match TRBD1. V lost 8 bases to trimming and J lost 2 bases; unmatched junction nucleotides: 10. CDR1 is ENHRY, CDR2 SYGVKD, per germline. The CDR3 runs to 15 residues. CDR3 coding DNA: TGTGCCATCGGATCAGGGGGCGCGAGGCAAGAGACCCAGTACTTC. It specifies CAIGSGGARQETQYF.

This clonotype has a handful of counts. The chain is built from TRBV4-1 and TRBJ2-4; D may be TRBD1 (6 bases). The germline V and J ends were trimmed by 4 bases and 8 bases, with 15 bases remaining between them. CDR3 length equals 14 residues. Germline CDR1 MGHRA, CDR2 YSYEKL. CDR3 coding DNA: TGCGCCAGCAGCCTCCGAGAGACAGGAGACATTCAGTACTTC. Translation: CASSLRETGDIQYF.

This rearrangement joins TRBV5-1 to TRBJ2-3; TRBD2 matches 13 bases. Germline-derived CDR1 and CDR2 are SGHRS and YFSETQ. This CDR3 region has 17 residues. The V segment lost 4 bases and the J segment 1 base; nucleotides outside the gene matches: 6. The CDR3 coding sequence is TGCGCCAGCAGCCGAGGACTAGCGGGGGCCCGCACAGATACGCAGTATTTT. The encoded protein is CASSRGLAGARTDTQYF.

This clonotype was seen only a few times. The gene calls are TRBV7-2 and TRBJ2-5; 10 positions agree with TRBD2. Germline-derived CDR1 and CDR2 are SGHTA and FQGNSA. This CDR3 has 16 residues. V shed 4 bases, J shed 5 bases, and the junction held 10 bases outside the gene matches. Written as DNA, the CDR3 is TGTGCCAGCAGCTATCTGAGCCTAGCGGGGGCGGAGACCCAGTACTTC. It translates to CASSYLSLAGAETQYF.

This clonotype was seen a few times. This rearrangement joins TRBV28 to TRBJ2-5; D call uncertain. The CDR3 is 16 residues long. The V and J ends lost 2 bases and 1 base respectively, with 14 bases between them. Germline V gene sequence: CDR1 MDHEN, CDR2 SYDVKM. The CDR3 is CASSLARWGSQETQYF. CDR3 DNA: TGTGCCAGCAGTTTAGCCCGCTGGGGAAGCCAAGAGACCCAGTACTTC.

This clonotype was counted between two and nine times. V usage is TRBV29-1 and J usage is TRBJ1-3; D perhaps matches TRBD1 (5 bases). V was pared by 3 bases and J by 0 bases, with 15 bases between. The germline CDR1 and CDR2 sequences are SQVTM and ANQGSEA. The CDR3 totals 16 residues. Here the CDR3 reads CSVEHRDAGSGNTIYF. The DNA of the CDR3 is TGCAGCGTTGAGCACCGGGACGCCGGCTCTGGAAACACCATATATTTT.

This clonotype was found once. The chain has TRBV10-3 and TRBJ2-7; no firm D call. V was shortened by 0 bases and J by 5 bases, with 8 bases between the two germline ends. This CDR3 comprises 13 residues. Per germline, CDR1 ENHRY and CDR2 SYGVKD. The CDR3 coding sequence is TGTGCCATCAGTGAGTCGACGGTAAACGAGCAGTACTTC. As protein: CAISESTVNEQYF.

This clonotype occurred a few times. This chain uses TRBV10-1 with TRBJ2-5; the D is unclear. The DNA matches TRBJ2-1 better at its end, which makes the J call doubtful. CDR3 length: 12 amino acids. Germline assignment: CDR1 WNHNN and CDR2 SYGVQD (reference sequence). CDR3 nucleotide sequence: TGCGCCAGCAGTGACCGCTTCTATGAGCAGTTCTTC. Amino acid sequence: CASSDRFYEQFF.

The chain couples TRBV25-1 to TRBJ2-5; 7 bases line up with TRBD2. The DNA end favors TRBJ2-1, so the J call may be wrong. Germline CDR1 and CDR2: MGHDK and SYGVNS. The CDR3 extends over 14 amino acids. In nucleotides, the CDR3 is TGTGCCAGCAGTGAAATCGGGGGGAGCAATGAGCAGTTCTTC. This translates into CASSEIGGSNEQFF.

This clonotype was counted a single time. The gene calls are TRBV14 and TRBJ2-5; TRBD1 is a possible D gene (6 bases). This CDR3 spans 16 amino acids. Germline loops: CDR1 SGHDN, CDR2 FVKESK. The V end was cut by 0 bases, the J end by 4 bases, with 15 bases between. The CDR3 spells CASSQDLKGVGETQYF. DNA of the CDR3: TGTGCCAGCAGCCAAGATCTGAAGGGGGTTGGAGAGACCCAGTACTTC.

This clonotype was seen only a few times. The genes are TRBV27 and TRBJ1-2, with TRBD1 identical over 10 bases. The CDR3 runs 17 residues. J was trimmed by 0 bases and V by 5 bases; bases with no gene match: 9. Germline-derived CDR1 and CDR2 are MNHEY and SMNVEV (reference sequence). Written as DNA, the CDR3 is TGTGCCAGCAGTCCGGGACAGGGGTTGACACCTAACTATGGCTACACCTTC. Its translation: CASSPGQGLTPNYGYTF.

Here the CDR3 DNA reads TGTGCCAGCAGCAAAGGACCAGGGACAGCGAACACTGAAGCTTTCTTT. It codes for CASSKGPGTANTEAFF. The V call is TRBV21-1, the J call TRBJ1-1; the table's TRBD1 call for D was not verified on the DNA. TRBV21-1 counts as a pseudogene. This CDR3 contains 16 residues.

The chain couples TRBV12-3 or TRBV12-4 to TRBJ2-7; D remains ambiguous. This CDR3 contains 14 residues. V was trimmed by 1 base and J by 3 bases, leaving 10 bases between them. The CDR3 loop is CASSLGLAHYEQYF. The DNA for the CDR3 is TGTGCCAGCAGTTTAGGATTGGCCCACTACGAGCAGTACTTC.

V is TRBV9 and J is TRBJ2-1; 9 positions match TRBD2. The germline CDR1 and CDR2 sequences are SGDLS and YYNGEE. The CDR3 sequence is 17 residues long. The J segment lost 4 bases and the V segment lost 2 bases, leaving 10 bases of the junction unmatched. CDR3 DNA sequence: TGTGCCAGCAGCGTCATCGCCGGGACTAGCCCATACAATGAGCAGTTCTTC. Amino acids: CASSVIAGTSPYNEQFF.

The rearrangement joins TRBV30 to TRBJ1-1; D is uncertain. V lost 8 bases and J lost 5, with 12 bases in between. This CDR3 region has 11 residues. The V gene's germline CDR1 is GTSNPN and CDR2 SVGIG (reference sequence). CDR3 sequence reads: CAGDGRTEAFF. CDR3 in DNA: TGTGCCGGCGATGGAAGAACTGAAGCTTTCTTT.

The table lists this clonotype with a few counts. In DNA, the CDR3 is TGTGCCAGCAGCTTCAGGGAGGGAAACACTGAAGCTTTCTTT. It codes for CASSFREGNTEAFF. This chain uses TRBV7-9 with TRBJ1-1, with D possibly being TRBD1 (5 bases). Between the trimmed V and J ends, which lost 3 bases and 2 bases, there was a span of 10 bases. CDR3 length equals 14 residues. Looked up from germline, CDR1 is SEHNR and CDR2 is FQNEAQ (reference sequence).

The sample holds a few counts of this clonotype. This chain connects TRBV29-1 to TRBJ2-5; D remains unclear. Trimming removed 0 bases from V and 10 bases from J, with 9 bases in between. CDR1 and CDR2 (germline): SQVTM, ANQGSEA. This CDR3 has 11 amino acids. The DNA for the CDR3 is TGCAGCGTTGAAGACCTTCAGCTCCAGTACTTC. Residues: CSVEDLQLQYF.

This clonotype turned up a few times. The chain carries TRBV3-1 and TRBJ2-1; 9 bases fit TRBD1. Germline assignment: CDR1 LGHDT and CDR2 YNNKEL (reference sequence). Losses at the gene ends were 1 base for V and 8 bases for J; bases not matched to a gene: 9. The CDR3 consists of 16 residues. CDR3 nucleotide sequence: TGTGCCAGCAGCCAAGGGTTAGGACAGGGGAGACATGAGCAGTTCTTC. Translating it yields CASSQGLGQGRHEQFF.

This chain uses TRBV10-1 with TRBJ2-7; tentatively, D is TRBD2 (5 bases). The V gene's germline CDR1 is WNHNN and CDR2 SYGVQD (reference sequence). V was pared by 0 bases and J by 0 bases, with 15 bases between. This CDR3 comprises 17 residues. CDR3 coding DNA: TGCGCCAGCAGTGAGTCGACTTCAGGACTGACCTCCTACGAGCAGTACTTC. It yields the protein CASSESTSGLTSYEQYF.

The rearrangement links TRBV7-9 to TRBJ1-2; D gene uncertain. V was trimmed by 0 bases and J by 8 bases, leaving 13 bases between them. Germline V lookup: CDR1 SEHNR, CDR2 FQNEAQ (reference sequence). This CDR3 is built from 14 residues. CDR3 in DNA: TGTGCCAGCAGCTTAGCGGGCGTCACGTGGGGCTACACCTTC. This gives the protein CASSLAGVTWGYTF. Full variable domain (outside the CDR3, taken from reference TRBV7-9 and TRBJ1-2): DTGVSQNPRHKITKRGQNVTFRCDPISEHNRLYWYRQTLGQGPEFLTYFQNEAQLEKSRLLSDRFSAERPKGSFSTLEIQRTEQGDSAMYLCASSLAGVTWGYTFGSGTRLTVV.

The chain uses TRBV5-5 and TRBJ1-6; no clear D gene. This CDR3 contains 13 residues. Looked up from germline, CDR1 is SGHKS and CDR2 is YYEKEE (reference sequence). Trimming pared 4 bases from V and 7 bases from J, leaving 9 bases between. CDR3 DNA: TGTGCCAGCAGCCCCTGGACCAATTCACCCCTCCACTTT. It codes for CASSPWTNSPLHF.

Turning to this clonotype: In this CDR3 the conserved last residue, phenylalanine or tryptophan, is missing, so a read error is likely. V and J are TRBV27 and TRBJ1-2; D is uncertain. The ends were cut back, 4 bases at V and 0 bases at J, with 21 bases in the middle. The CDR3 loop spans 18 amino acids. CDR1 and CDR2 from the germline V gene are MNHEY and SMNVEV (reference sequence). In DNA, the CDR3 is TGTGCCAGCAGTTCTACCGACCCCGACCTAGGAGCTAACTATGGCTACACCGTC. Translation gives CASSSTDPDLGANYGYTV.

This clonotype was seen only a few times. This chain connects TRBV9 to TRBJ1-4; D remains ambiguous. Trimming pared 2 bases from V and 3 bases from J, leaving 11 bases between. Germline V gene sequence: CDR1 SGDLS, CDR2 YYNGEE. CDR3 length equals 15 residues. The DNA of the CDR3 is TGTGCCAGCAGCGTCCTGGGCGGGGCTAATGAAAAACTGTTTTTT. Translated, it gives CASSVLGGANEKLFF.

V usage is TRBV5-1 and J usage is TRBJ2-1; D could derive from TRBD1 or TRBD2 (6 bases each). CDR3 length: 16 residues. Trimming stripped 4 bases from V and 10 bases from J, with 24 bases between. Germline-derived CDR1 and CDR2 are SGHRS and YFSETQ. CDR3 nucleotide sequence: TGCGCCAGCAGCACTGGCTGGGGGGCCCCCTCGCAGGAGCAGTTCTTC. Translated: CASSTGWGAPSQEQFF. The full variable domain, rest sourced from reference TRBV5-1 and TRBJ2-1, is KAGVTQTPRYLIKTRGQQVTLSCSPISGHRSVSWYQQTPGQGLQFLFEYFSETQRNKGNFPGRFSGRQFSNSRSEMNVSTLELGDSALYLCASSTGWGAPSQEQFFGPGTRLTVL.

This chain joins TRBV29-1 and TRBJ2-3; no clear D. Germline V lookup: CDR1 SQVTM, CDR2 ANQGSEA. Trimming took off 7 bases at V and 1 base at J, with 12 bases between the two ends. The CDR3 extends over 13 amino acids. The CDR3 region has the DNA TGCAGCGCATGGGGTTCTGGCACAGATACGCAGTATTTT. Encoded protein: CSAWGSGTDTQYF.

This chain connects TRBV5-1 to TRBJ2-7; 7 bases match TRBD2. The CDR3 totals 13 residues. Germline V gene sequence: CDR1 SGHRS, CDR2 YFSETQ. V shed 1 base and J 5 bases; nucleotides not matched to a gene: 3. The CDR3 bases are TGCGCCAGCAGCTTGTATGGGAGGGACGAGCAGTACTTC. Encoded protein: CASSLYGRDEQYF. Variable domain in full (rest from reference TRBV5-1 and TRBJ2-7): KAGVTQTPRYLIKTRGQQVTLSCSPISGHRSVSWYQQTPGQGLQFLFEYFSETQRNKGNFPGRFSGRQFSNSRSEMNVSTLELGDSALYLCASSLYGRDEQYFGPGTRLTVT.